Listed here are 26 T cell receptor beta chains from one sample, sequenced in a study of blood T cell repertoires in COVID-19. Some clones are missing from TCRdb's copy, which holds only in-frame ones; the method was immunoSEQ multiplex PCR. The data contain tens of thousands of clones, 73% of them singletons. The sequencing input was peripheral blood. The receptor set was obtained from a woman aged 45-65 years with active or convalescent COVID-19.

This sequence joins TRBV10-3 and TRBJ1-5, with D perhaps TRBD1 (5 bases). The V end was cut by 5 bases, the J end by 1 base, with 9 bases between. The CDR3 totals 14 residues. The germline CDR1 and CDR2 sequences are ENHRY and SYGVKD. CDR3 sequence: CAISRQQSNQPQHF. The CDR3 DNA follows: TGTGCCATCAGTAGACAGCAGAGCAATCAGCCCCAGCATTTT.

The chain recombines TRBV7-9 with TRBJ2-1; TRBD2 matches at 11 bases. The junction had 5 bases not matched to a gene; V was cut back by 5 bases and J by 5 bases. The CDR3 covers 15 residues. The V gene's germline CDR1 is SEHNR and CDR2 FQNEAQ (reference sequence). The DNA for the CDR3 is TGTGCCAGCAGCCCGAGGGGACTAGCGGACAATGAGCAGTTCTTC. Protein sequence: CASSPRGLADNEQFF.

V gene TRBV7-8 combines with J gene TRBJ2-7; D is unresolved. The germline V and J ends were trimmed by 1 base and 7 bases, with 20 bases remaining between them. The CDR3 consists of 16 residues. Looked up from germline, CDR1 is SGHVS and CDR2 is FQNEAQ. In DNA, the CDR3 is TGTGCCAGCAGCTTAGGAGAGGCCAGCCCTTTTGGTGAGCAGTACTTC. This translates into CASSLGEASPFGEQYF.

This clone was picked up many times. The V call is TRBV5-6, the J call TRBJ1-5; tentatively, D is TRBD1 (5 bases). This CDR3 region has 16 residues. Germline CDR1 SGHDT, CDR2 YYEEEE. V lost 0 bases and J 5 bases, leaving 15 bases between the germline ends. The CDR3 is CASSLDGAPSHQPQHF. For the CDR3, the DNA is TGTGCCAGCAGCTTGGATGGGGCTCCCTCGCATCAGCCCCAGCATTTT.

A few counts support this clone. The rearrangement links TRBV27 to TRBJ1-6; TRBD1 might be the D (6 bases). V lost 2 bases, J lost 6 bases, and 17 bases lay in between. Looked up from germline, CDR1 is MNHEY and CDR2 is SMNVEV (reference sequence). The CDR3 length is 17 residues. CDR3 bases: TGTGCCAGCAGTTTAGGTGCCCCGGGACACCTTAATTCACCCCTCCACTTT. Translation gives CASSLGAPGHLNSPLHF.

The CDR3 DNA sequence: TGTGCCAGCATATCCACTTGGAACACTGAAGCTTTCTTT. It codes for CASISTWNTEAFF. The chain joins TRBV6-5 to TRBJ1-1; no clear D. The CDR3 is made up of 13 amino acids. Germline CDR1 and CDR2: MNHEY and SVGAGI. With 7 bases removed from V and 1 base from J, the gap between germline ends came to 10 bases.

V and J are TRBV19 and TRBJ2-2; D might be TRBD1 (5 bases). Looked up from germline, CDR1 is LNHDA and CDR2 is SQIVND (reference sequence). There are 13 residues in the CDR3. Deletions cut 9 bases from V and 1 base from J, with 9 bases between. CDR3 in DNA: TGTGCCAGCAACGACAGGAACACCGGGGAGCTGTTTTTT. Its translation: CASNDRNTGELFF.

The chain is built from TRBV3-1 (or the pseudogene TRBV3-2) and TRBJ2-6; 8 bases line up with TRBD1. The germline gives CDR1 LGHDT, CDR2 YNNKEL (reference sequence). J was trimmed by 1 base and V by 3 bases; bases with no gene match: 2. This CDR3 comprises 16 residues. The CDR3 loop is CASSHTGGSGANVLTF. CDR3 bases: TGTGCCAGCAGCCACACAGGGGGGTCTGGGGCCAACGTCCTGACTTTC.

The rearrangement joins TRBV19 to TRBJ1-5; D possibly corresponds to TRBD1 (5 bases). V dropped 3 bases and J dropped 2 bases, with 11 bases sitting between them. Germline assignment: CDR1 LNHDA and CDR2 SQIVND (reference sequence). This CDR3 contains 15 residues. The CDR3 region is CASSMVRVGNQPQHF. CDR3 sequence (DNA): TGTGCCAGTAGTATGGTCAGGGTCGGCAATCAGCCCCAGCATTTT. The entire variable domain, with the rest obtained from reference TRBV19 and TRBJ1-5, is as follows: DGGITQSPKYLFRKEGQNVTLSCEQNLNHDAMYWYRQDPGQGLRLIYYSQIVNDFQKGDIAEGYSVSREKKESFPLTVTSAQKNPTAFYLCASSMVRVGNQPQHFGDGTRLSIL.

The table lists this clone with a few counts. The genes are TRBV12-5 and TRBJ2-3; 10 bases match TRBD2. The CDR3 length is 17 residues. Germline loops: CDR1 LGHNT, CDR2 FRNRAP. The CDR3 is CAPPAASGRLHTDTQYF. CDR3 nucleotide sequence: TGTGCCCCACCGGCGGCTAGCGGGAGACTCCACACAGATACGCAGTATTTT.

The genes are TRBV3-1 (or the pseudogene TRBV3-2) and TRBJ2-3; TRBD2 aligns across 8 bases. The CDR3 has 14 amino acids. From germline, CDR1 is LGHDT and CDR2 YNNKEL (reference sequence). The V and J ends lost 5 bases and 1 base, in that order; junction bases with no gene match: 2. The CDR3 bases are TGTGCCAGCAGCGACGGGGGGGGCACAGATACGCAGTATTTT. Its translation: CASSDGGGTDTQYF.

The chain joins TRBV3-1 (or the pseudogene TRBV3-2) to TRBJ1-3, with a possible D match to TRBD1 (5 bases). The germline V and J ends were trimmed by 1 base and 1 base, with 8 bases remaining between them. CDR1 LGHDT and CDR2 YNNKEL come from the germline V gene (reference sequence). The CDR3 consists of 15 residues. The CDR3 reads CASSQGQGSGNTIYF. In DNA, the CDR3 is TGTGCCAGCAGCCAAGGGCAGGGATCTGGAAACACCATATATTTT.

The V gene is TRBV7-9, the J gene TRBJ2-5; 9 bases fit TRBD1. The CDR3 is 15 residues long. Germline V gives CDR1 SEHNR, CDR2 FQNEAQ (reference sequence). The V segment lost 5 bases and the J segment 4 bases; nucleotides outside the gene matches: 8. CDR3 nucleotide sequence: TGTGCCAGCAGCCCAGGGGACAGGGTATTAGAGACCCAGTACTTC. Its protein product is CASSPGDRVLETQYF.

V and J are TRBV9 and TRBJ2-3; 9 nucleotides line up with TRBD2. The CDR3 covers 17 residues. V trimming: 2 bases; J trimming: 2 bases; junction bases outside the gene matches: 9. Germline CDR1 is SGDLS and CDR2 is YYNGEE. The DNA of the CDR3 is TGTGCCAGCAGCGTGGGTCTTAGCGGGGGCTTCACAGATACGCAGTATTTT. It translates to CASSVGLSGGFTDTQYF.

The chain employs TRBV19 and TRBJ2-7, with TRBD2 identical over 12 bases. CDR1 is LNHDA and CDR2 is SQIVND in the germline V gene (reference sequence). Trimming removed 4 bases from V and 0 bases from J; junction bases left unmatched: 10. The CDR3 runs 18 residues. CDR3 loop: CASSRSGTSGLSSYEQYF. DNA of the CDR3: TGTGCCAGTAGTAGATCCGGGACTAGCGGGTTGAGCTCCTACGAGCAGTACTTC.

The chain uses TRBV2 and TRBJ2-5; D ambiguous. Germline V CDR1 and CDR2: SNHLY, FYNNEI. This CDR3 region has 12 residues. Trimming stripped 1 base from V and 7 bases from J, with 7 bases between. CDR3 in DNA: TGTGCCAGCAGTGAAGACCGAGGGACCCAGTACTTC. It encodes CASSEDRGTQYF.

The chain combines TRBV18 with TRBJ2-5; 9 nucleotides line up with TRBD2. V shed 6 bases and J 1 base; nucleotides not matched to a gene: 6. Germline lookup yields CDR1 KGHSH and CDR2 LQKENI. This CDR3 region has 15 residues. The CDR3, as DNA: TGTGCCAGCTCCGGCGGGGGGGTAACCCAAGAGACCCAGTACTTC. The encoded protein is CASSGGGVTQETQYF.

The chain recombines TRBV4-1 with TRBJ2-7; 8 bases align to TRBD1. The V gene's germline CDR1 is MGHRA and CDR2 YSYEKL. This CDR3 contains 15 residues. J was trimmed by 2 bases and V by 4 bases; bases with no gene match: 7. The CDR3 loop is CASSPPGQVTYEQYF. CDR3 nucleotides: TGCGCCAGCAGCCCACCGGGACAGGTAACCTACGAGCAGTACTTC.

The chain recombines TRBV6-6 with TRBJ2-3; unclear D gene. The V gene's germline CDR1 is MNHNY and CDR2 SVGAGI (reference sequence). The CDR3 runs 14 residues. The V and J ends lost 5 bases and 8 bases respectively, with 17 bases between them. CDR3 protein: CASSKDSSTSTQYF. As DNA, the CDR3 is TGTGCCAGCAGTAAAGACTCCTCAACGTCTACGCAGTATTTT.

The V gene is TRBV5-4, the J gene TRBJ1-6; the D gene is possibly TRBD1 (6 bases). Trimming pared 1 base from V and 4 bases from J, leaving 9 bases between. Germline CDR1 SGHNT, CDR2 YYREEE (reference sequence). CDR3 length: 15 amino acids. The CDR3 sequence: CASSLPGAYNSPLHF. Here the CDR3 DNA reads TGTGCCAGCAGCTTGCCAGGGGCATATAATTCACCCCTCCACTTT.

This clone was recorded a few times. The CDR3 spells CASSDRGGQPQHF. The CDR3 nucleotides read TGTGCCAGCAGCGACAGGGGCGGTCAGCCCCAGCATTTT. V and J are TRBV2 and TRBJ1-5; 8 bases agree with TRBD1. Per the germline V gene, CDR1 is SNHLY and CDR2 is FYNNEI. The V gene end was trimmed by 6 bases and the J gene end by 6 bases; junction bases not matched to a gene: 4. The length of the CDR3 is 13 residues.

This clone was counted a few times. V is TRBV7-2 and J is TRBJ2-1; the D is unclear. The CDR3 is 15 residues long. With 3 bases removed from V and 0 bases from J, the gap between germline ends came to 9 bases. The germline V gene has CDR1 SGHTA and CDR2 FQGNSA. The CDR3 DNA is TGTGCCAGCAGCTTGCGGATCAGCTCCTACAATGAGCAGTTCTTC. Its protein is CASSLRISSYNEQFF.

V gene TRBV5-1 combines with J gene TRBJ2-1; no firm D call. The CDR3 totals 16 residues. Germline V gene data show CDR1 as SGHRS and CDR2 as YFSETQ. With 3 bases removed from V and 0 bases from J, the gap between germline ends came to 13 bases. CDR3 amino acids: CASSSFRGSSYNEQFF. The CDR3 region has the DNA TGCGCCAGCAGCTCATTTCGCGGTAGCTCCTACAATGAGCAGTTCTTC.

The chain combines TRBV28 with TRBJ1-2; 9 bases are a match to TRBD1. Germline lookup yields CDR1 MDHEN and CDR2 SYDVKM. The CDR3 is made up of 15 amino acids. J was trimmed by 8 bases and V by 7 bases; bases with no gene match: 14. CDR3 protein: CASTLTRQGGLGYTF. Here the CDR3 DNA reads TGTGCCAGCACCCTGACCCGACAGGGGGGTTTGGGCTACACCTTC.

The chain is built from TRBV5-4 and TRBJ2-2; TRBD1 aligns across 7 bases. V lost 4 bases, J lost 5 bases, and 8 bases stayed unmatched. The CDR3 spans 15 residues. Germline V gene lookup returns CDR1 SGHNT and CDR2 YYREEE (reference sequence). This CDR3 reads CASSPGQALTGELFF. The DNA for the CDR3 is TGTGCCAGCAGCCCCGGACAGGCTCTAACCGGGGAGCTGTTTTTT.

The chain employs TRBV4-1 and TRBJ2-5, with TRBD2 as a possible D gene (7 bases). In germline, CDR1 is MGHRA, CDR2 YSYEKL. V was pared by 4 bases and J by 2 bases, with 23 bases between. The CDR3 is made up of 18 amino acids. The CDR3 loop is CASSPIPQGGGWQETQYF. The CDR3 bases are TGCGCCAGCAGCCCTATACCCCAGGGAGGGGGTTGGCAAGAGACCCAGTACTTC.